Included here is one T cell receptor (beta chain) sequence, with context. No antigen is known for it. These data come from a study of naive and memory T cell subsets. Findings and caveats of the study: This RNA-based method may be sensitive to activation-related transcript changes.

The CDR3 spans 16 residues. Trimming stripped 2 bases from V and 2 bases from J, with 12 bases between. Germline-derived CDR1 and CDR2 are MNHNS and SASEGT. TCR cDNA received a 3' ligated oligonucleotide that carried a UMI. Whole blood, roughly 2.5 ml, came from adult healthy volunteers. Reverse transcription used DNase-treated unsorted total RNA, aiming for roughly 1 to 1,100 ng. Amplification of ligated cDNA took four PCR rounds with SP2 and nested alpha and beta constant primers. Blood and skin TCR RNA was reverse transcribed with alpha and beta constant primers. TCRdb reprocessed the 5' RACE reads via MiXCR and lists one record per CDR3 protein. The sample lists roughly 60,000 distinct CDR3 sequences; 7.2% were seen once.

The source of this sequence is a male donor in good health. This chain links TRBV6-1 with TRBJ1-4; a possible D gene is TRBD1 (6 bases). CDR3 region: CASSEPYRETNEKLFF. CDR3 coding DNA: TGTGCCAGCAGTGAACCCTACAGGGAGACTAATGAAAAACTGTTTTTT.